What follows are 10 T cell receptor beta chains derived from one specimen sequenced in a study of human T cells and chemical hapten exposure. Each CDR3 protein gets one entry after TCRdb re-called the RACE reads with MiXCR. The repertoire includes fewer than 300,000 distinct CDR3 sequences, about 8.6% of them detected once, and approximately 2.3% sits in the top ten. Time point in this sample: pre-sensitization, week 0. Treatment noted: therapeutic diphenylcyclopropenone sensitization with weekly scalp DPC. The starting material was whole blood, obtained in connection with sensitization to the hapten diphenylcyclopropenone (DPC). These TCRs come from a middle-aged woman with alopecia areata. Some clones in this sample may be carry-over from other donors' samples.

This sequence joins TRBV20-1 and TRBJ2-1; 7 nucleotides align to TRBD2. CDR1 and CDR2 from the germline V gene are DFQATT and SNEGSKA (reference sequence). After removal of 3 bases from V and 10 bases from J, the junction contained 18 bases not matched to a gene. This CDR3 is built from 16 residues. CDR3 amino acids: CSARGSGSGFTYEQFF. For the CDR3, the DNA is TGCAGTGCTAGGGGATCGGGTAGCGGGTTCACATACGAGCAGTTCTTC.

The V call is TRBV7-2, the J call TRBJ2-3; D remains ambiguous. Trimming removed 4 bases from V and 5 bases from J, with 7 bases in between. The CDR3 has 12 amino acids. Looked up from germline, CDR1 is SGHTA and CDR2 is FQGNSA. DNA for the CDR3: TGTGCCAGCAGCTACATTATAGATACGCAGTATTTT. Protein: CASSYIIDTQYF.

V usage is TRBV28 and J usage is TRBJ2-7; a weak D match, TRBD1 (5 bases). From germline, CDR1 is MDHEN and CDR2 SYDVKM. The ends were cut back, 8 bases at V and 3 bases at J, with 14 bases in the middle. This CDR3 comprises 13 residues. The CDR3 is CASSAQAVYEQYF. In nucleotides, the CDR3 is TGTGCCAGCTCGGCACAGGCGGTCTACGAGCAGTACTTC. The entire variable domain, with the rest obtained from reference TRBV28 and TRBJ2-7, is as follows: DVKVTQSSRYLVKRTGEKVFLECVQDMDHENMFWYRQDPGLGLRLIYFSYDVKMKEKGDIPEGYSVSREKKERFSLILESASTNQTSMYLCASSAQAVYEQYFGPGTRLTVT.

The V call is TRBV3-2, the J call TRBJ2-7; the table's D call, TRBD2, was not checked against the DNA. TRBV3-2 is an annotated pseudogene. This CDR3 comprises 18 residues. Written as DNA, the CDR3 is TGTGCCAGCAGCCAAGAACATGTTTCTCCCTGGACTTCCTACGAGCAGTACTTC. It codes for CASSQEHVSPWTSYEQYF.

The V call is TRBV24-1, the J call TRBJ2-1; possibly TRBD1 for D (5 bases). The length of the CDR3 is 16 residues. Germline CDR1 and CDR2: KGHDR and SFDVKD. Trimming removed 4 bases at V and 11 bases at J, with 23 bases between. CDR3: CATSDQDTFGIPKQFF. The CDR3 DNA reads TGTGCCACCAGTGACCAGGACACCTTCGGCATCCCAAAGCAGTTCTTC.

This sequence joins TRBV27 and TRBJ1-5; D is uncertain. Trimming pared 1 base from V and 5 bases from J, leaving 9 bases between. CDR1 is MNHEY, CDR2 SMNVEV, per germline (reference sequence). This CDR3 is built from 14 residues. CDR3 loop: CASSLWVGDQPQHF. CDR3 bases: TGTGCCAGCAGTTTATGGGTCGGTGATCAGCCCCAGCATTTT.

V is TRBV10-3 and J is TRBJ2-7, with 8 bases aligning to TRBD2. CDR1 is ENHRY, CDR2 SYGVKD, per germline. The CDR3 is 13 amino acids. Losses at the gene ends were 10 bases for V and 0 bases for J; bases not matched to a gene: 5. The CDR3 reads CATTSGISYEQYF. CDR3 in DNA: TGTGCCACCACTAGCGGAATCTCCTACGAGCAGTACTTC.

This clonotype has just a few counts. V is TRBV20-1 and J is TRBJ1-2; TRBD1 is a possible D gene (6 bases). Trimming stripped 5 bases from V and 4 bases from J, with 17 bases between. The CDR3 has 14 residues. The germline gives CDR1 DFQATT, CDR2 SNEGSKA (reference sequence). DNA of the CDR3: TGCAGTGCTCCCCCCGAGACAGGAACCTATGGCTACACCTTC. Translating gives CSAPPETGTYGYTF.

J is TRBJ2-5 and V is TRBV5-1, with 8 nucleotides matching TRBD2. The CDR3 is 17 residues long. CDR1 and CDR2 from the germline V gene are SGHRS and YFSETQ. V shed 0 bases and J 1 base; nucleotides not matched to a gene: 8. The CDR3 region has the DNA TGCGCCAGCAGCTTGGACCTAGCGGGTTCCTCCCAAGAGACCCAGTACTTC. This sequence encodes CASSLDLAGSSQETQYF. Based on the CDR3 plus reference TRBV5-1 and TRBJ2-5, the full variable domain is KAGVTQTPRYLIKTRGQQVTLSCSPISGHRSVSWYQQTPGQGLQFLFEYFSETQRNKGNFPGRFSGRQFSNSRSEMNVSTLELGDSALYLCASSLDLAGSSQETQYFGPGTRLLVL.

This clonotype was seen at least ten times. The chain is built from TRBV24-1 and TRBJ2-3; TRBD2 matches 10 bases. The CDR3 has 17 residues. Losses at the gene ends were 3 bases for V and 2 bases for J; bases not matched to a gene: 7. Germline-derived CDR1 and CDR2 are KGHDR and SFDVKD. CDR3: CATSDVGLAKTTDTQYF. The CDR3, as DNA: TGTGCCACCAGTGATGTGGGACTAGCGAAGACCACAGATACGCAGTATTTT.